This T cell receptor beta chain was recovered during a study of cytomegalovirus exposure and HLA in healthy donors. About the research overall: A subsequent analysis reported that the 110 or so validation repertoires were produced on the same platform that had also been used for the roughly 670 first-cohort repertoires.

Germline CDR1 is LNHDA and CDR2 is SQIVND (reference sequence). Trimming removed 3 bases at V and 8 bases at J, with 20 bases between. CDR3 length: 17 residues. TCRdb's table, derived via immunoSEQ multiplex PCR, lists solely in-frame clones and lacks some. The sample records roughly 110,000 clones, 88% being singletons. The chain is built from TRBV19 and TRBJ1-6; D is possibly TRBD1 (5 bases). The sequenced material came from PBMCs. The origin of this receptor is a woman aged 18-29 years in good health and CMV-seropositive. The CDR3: CASSILQGLVADSPLHF. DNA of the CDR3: TGTGCCAGTAGTATCCTTCAGGGACTTGTAGCGGATTCACCCCTCCACTTT. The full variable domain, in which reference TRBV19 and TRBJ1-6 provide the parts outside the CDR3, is DGGITQSPKYLFRKEGQNVTLSCEQNLNHDAMYWYRQDPGQGLRLIYYSQIVNDFQKGDIAEGYSVSREKKESFPLTVTSAQKNPTAFYLCASSILQGLVADSPLHFGNGTRLTVT.